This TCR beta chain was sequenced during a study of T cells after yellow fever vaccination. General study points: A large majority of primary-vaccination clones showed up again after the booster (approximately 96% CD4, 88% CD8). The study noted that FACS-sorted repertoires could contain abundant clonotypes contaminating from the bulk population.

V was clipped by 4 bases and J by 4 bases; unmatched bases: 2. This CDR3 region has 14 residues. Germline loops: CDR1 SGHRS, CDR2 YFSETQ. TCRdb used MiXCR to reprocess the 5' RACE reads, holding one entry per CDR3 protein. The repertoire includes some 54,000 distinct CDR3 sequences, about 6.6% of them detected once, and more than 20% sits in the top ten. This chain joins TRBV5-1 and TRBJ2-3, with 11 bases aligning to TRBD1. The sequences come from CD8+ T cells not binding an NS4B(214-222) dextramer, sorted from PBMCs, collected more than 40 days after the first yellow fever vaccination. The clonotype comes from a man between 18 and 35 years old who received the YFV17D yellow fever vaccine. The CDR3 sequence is CASSVGQGADTQYF. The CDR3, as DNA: TGCGCCAGCAGCGTGGGACAGGGGGCAGATACGCAGTATTTT.